This entry lists 17 T cell receptor beta chains sequenced from one sample in a study of beta chain features in type 1 diabetes. Findings of the study overall: People with Type 1 diabetes carried modestly yet significantly shorter TCRB CDR3s in all four CD4+ subsets.

These receptors are not linked to any known antigen. The investigators reverse transcribed all of the isolated RNA, so they sequenced expressed TCRB transcripts. Using immunoSEQ multiplex PCR, the repertoire was profiled, and TCRdb retains in-frame clones only, with some absent. The repertoire has 250,000 to 350,000 clones, approximately 16% of them found once; the top ten carry approximately 0.015%. Material: naive CD4+ T cells from blood. These receptors came from a man between 18 and 29 years old with type 1 diabetes.

This clone turned up a few times. For the CDR3, the DNA is TGCGCCAGCAGCCCGGGCGACTATTTGGGCAACAATGAGCAGTTCTTC. It yields the protein CASSPGDYLGNNEQFF. The V gene is TRBV5-1, the J gene TRBJ2-1, with a possible D match to TRBD2 (5 bases). The CDR3 is made up of 16 amino acids. Germline lookup yields CDR1 SGHRS and CDR2 YFSETQ. Trimming shortened V by 4 bases and J by 5 bases, and 19 bases separated the two germline ends.

This clone turned up a few times. The V and J genes are TRBV14 and TRBJ1-2, with D hard to call. This CDR3 is built from 15 residues. Germline CDR1 reads SGHDN; CDR2 reads FVKESK. The V end lost 4 bases, the J end lost 4 bases, and 16 bases lay between the germline ends. CDR3 coding DNA: TGTGCCAGCAGCCCTGACTCGGCGGCCTCCTATGGCTACACCTTC. It yields the protein CASSPDSAASYGYTF.

The chain combines TRBV18 with TRBJ1-4; maybe TRBD1 (6 bases). Trimming stripped 0 bases from V and 8 bases from J, with 13 bases between. This CDR3 region has 15 residues. The germline gives CDR1 KGHSH, CDR2 LQKENI. The CDR3 protein is CASSPPRDTGEKLFF. For the CDR3, the DNA is TGTGCCAGCTCACCACCCCGGGACACAGGAGAAAAACTGTTTTTT.

V usage is TRBV5-1 and J usage is TRBJ1-5, with 8 bases matching TRBD1. The germline V gene has CDR1 SGHRS and CDR2 YFSETQ. V lost 4 bases, J lost 9 bases, and 15 bases stayed unmatched. The CDR3 spans 16 residues. The CDR3 sequence: CASSPPRGRVYLPQHF. The CDR3 nucleotides are TGCGCCAGCAGCCCGCCCAGGGGGCGGGTGTATCTGCCCCAGCATTTT. The variable domain in full, completed from reference TRBV5-1 and TRBJ1-5, reads KAGVTQTPRYLIKTRGQQVTLSCSPISGHRSVSWYQQTPGQGLQFLFEYFSETQRNKGNFPGRFSGRQFSNSRSEMNVSTLELGDSALYLCASSPPRGRVYLPQHFGDGTRLSIL.

This clone was seen a handful of times. The chain couples TRBV30 to TRBJ1-2; 7 nucleotides line up with TRBD1. This CDR3 comprises 13 residues. Germline lookup yields CDR1 GTSNPN and CDR2 SVGIG (reference sequence). The junction had 2 bases not matched to a gene; V was cut back by 0 bases and J by 4 bases. DNA of the CDR3: TGTGCCTGGAGTGTAGCAGGGGGCTATGGCTACACCTTC. Its translation: CAWSVAGGYGYTF.

The chain uses TRBV21-1 and TRBJ2-7; the table's D call TRBD1 went unverified against the DNA. TRBV21-1 is a pseudogene locus. The CDR3 consists of 14 residues. The CDR3 here is CASSQGKGPYEQYF. The CDR3, as DNA: TGTGCCAGCAGCCAGGGGAAGGGTCCCTACGAGCAGTACTTC.

The chain joins TRBV9 to TRBJ1-5; D is unclear. The CDR3 totals 15 residues. Trimming cost V 0 bases and J 0 bases, with 7 bases left between them. Germline-derived CDR1 and CDR2 are SGDLS and YYNGEE. CDR3 protein: CASSVDGDSNQPQHF. Written as DNA, the CDR3 is TGTGCCAGCAGCGTAGATGGAGATAGCAATCAGCCCCAGCATTTT.

This clone came up a few times. This chain links TRBV25-1 with TRBJ2-1, with 8 positions matching TRBD2. The CDR3 extends over 15 amino acids. Germline assignment: CDR1 MGHDK and CDR2 SYGVNS. With V trimmed by 4 bases and J by 5 bases, 7 bases remained unmatched. CDR3 DNA sequence: TGTGCCAGCAGTGCCCCGGGAGGGCCCCACAATGAGCAGTTCTTC. Protein: CASSAPGGPHNEQFF.

V is TRBV30 and J is TRBJ2-7, with TRBD2 matching 9 bases. The CDR3 covers 18 residues. Germline CDR1 is GTSNPN and CDR2 is SVGIG (reference sequence). V lost 5 bases and J lost 3; bases outside the gene matches: 20. CDR3 sequence (DNA): TGTGCCTGGGGGCCCCCCGGTTTGCTAGCGGGGTCCCTCTACGAGCAGTACTTC. It translates to CAWGPPGLLAGSLYEQYF.

This clone was seen only once. The chain joins TRBV5-1 to TRBJ1-6; 8 nucleotides agree with TRBD1. Trimming removed 5 bases from V and 0 bases from J; junction bases left unmatched: 10. Germline CDR1 is SGHRS and CDR2 is YFSETQ. This CDR3 spans 18 amino acids. The CDR3 DNA follows: TGCGCCAGCAGACCGGGACAGGCCGTGAGCTCCTATAATTCACCCCTCCACTTT. Its protein is CASRPGQAVSSYNSPLHF.

The rearrangement joins TRBV7-9 to TRBJ2-1, with 15 bases fitting TRBD2. CDR1 SEHNR and CDR2 FQNEAQ come from the germline V gene (reference sequence). The V gene end was trimmed by 5 bases and the J gene end by 0 bases; junction bases not matched to a gene: 5. The CDR3 totals 18 residues. The CDR3 loop is CASSRTSGGASSYNEQFF. The CDR3 nucleotides are TGTGCCAGCAGCCGGACTAGCGGGGGGGCCAGCTCCTACAATGAGCAGTTCTTC.

This chain's CDR3 is CASSDRAATNEKLFF. The CDR3 bases are TGTGCCAGTAGCGACAGAGCCGCAACTAATGAAAAACTGTTTTTT. This chain uses TRBV19 with TRBJ1-4, with D maybe TRBD1 (5 bases). In germline, CDR1 is LNHDA, CDR2 SQIVND (reference sequence). The V gene lost 6 bases and the J gene lost 0 bases, with 11 bases spanning the gap. CDR3 size: 15 residues. Together with reference TRBV19 and TRBJ1-4, the CDR3 gives the full variable domain: DGGITQSPKYLFRKEGQNVTLSCEQNLNHDAMYWYRQDPGQGLRLIYYSQIVNDFQKGDIAEGYSVSREKKESFPLTVTSAQKNPTAFYLCASSDRAATNEKLFFGSGTQLSVL.

This clone occurred a few times. V usage is TRBV2 and J usage is TRBJ2-3; TRBD1 aligns across 9 bases. The germline V gene encodes CDR1 SNHLY and CDR2 FYNNEI. The V and J ends lost 8 bases and 8 bases, in that order; junction bases with no gene match: 14. The CDR3 has 15 amino acids. The CDR3 nucleotides are TGTGCCAGCGTTGTAACAGGGGGCGCGAGGGGTACGCAGTATTTT. Translated, it gives CASVVTGGARGTQYF. The full variable domain, completed using reference TRBV2 and TRBJ2-3, is EPEVTQTPSHQVTQMGQEVILRCVPISNHLYFYWYRQILGQKVEFLVSFYNNEISEKSEIFDDQFSVERPDGSNFTLKIRSTKLEDSAMYFCASVVTGGARGTQYFGPGTRLTVL.

The CDR3: CASRLPGGADTQYF. CDR3 coding DNA: TGTGCCAGCAGGCTTCCAGGGGGCGCAGATACGCAGTATTTT. This chain links TRBV6-1 with TRBJ2-3, with 8 bases that match TRBD1. Germline trimming cut 6 bases from V and 4 bases from J; bases unmatched to any gene: 6. CDR3 length equals 14 residues. Germline CDR1 is MNHNS and CDR2 is SASEGT.

The sample holds a few counts of this clone. The chain links TRBV7-2 to TRBJ2-5; D perhaps matches TRBD2 (6 bases). The V end was cut by 5 bases, the J end by 2 bases, with 12 bases between. The germline V gene has CDR1 SGHTA and CDR2 FQGNSA. The CDR3 length is 14 residues. CDR3 in DNA: TGTGCCAGCAGCCTCCGGACTATTCAAGAGACCCAGTACTTC. Its protein is CASSLRTIQETQYF.

The chain joins TRBV6-4 to TRBJ2-3; 8 bases fit TRBD1. The germline gives CDR1 MRHNA, CDR2 SNTAGT. The CDR3 covers 15 residues. The V segment lost 2 bases and the J segment 3 bases; nucleotides outside the gene matches: 4. The CDR3 bases are TGTGCCAGCAGTGACGGACAGGGAGTGACAGATACGCAGTATTTT. Translated: CASSDGQGVTDTQYF.

This chain uses TRBV14 with TRBJ2-1, with 13 bases aligning to TRBD2. Germline V CDR1 and CDR2: SGHDN, FVKESK. This CDR3 region has 14 residues. Germline trimming cut 4 bases from V and 14 bases from J; bases unmatched to any gene: 8. The CDR3 is CASSPGLAGDYKFF. The CDR3 coding sequence is TGTGCCAGCAGCCCCGGACTAGCGGGAGATTATAAGTTCTTC.